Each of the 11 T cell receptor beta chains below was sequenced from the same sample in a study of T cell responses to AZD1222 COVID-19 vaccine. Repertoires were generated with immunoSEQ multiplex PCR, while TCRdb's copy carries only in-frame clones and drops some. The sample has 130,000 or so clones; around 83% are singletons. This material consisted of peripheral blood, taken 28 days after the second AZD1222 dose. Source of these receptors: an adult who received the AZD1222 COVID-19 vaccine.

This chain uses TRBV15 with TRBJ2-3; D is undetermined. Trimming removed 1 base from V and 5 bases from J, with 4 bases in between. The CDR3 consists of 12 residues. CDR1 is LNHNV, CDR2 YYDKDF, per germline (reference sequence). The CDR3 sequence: CATSRGQDTQYF. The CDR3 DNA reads TGTGCCACCAGCAGAGGTCAAGATACGCAGTATTTT.

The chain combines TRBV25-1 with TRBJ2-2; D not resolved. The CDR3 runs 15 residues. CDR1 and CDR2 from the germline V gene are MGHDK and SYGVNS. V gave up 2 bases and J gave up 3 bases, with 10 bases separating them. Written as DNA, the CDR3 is TGTGCCAGCAGTGAAGGAACCACACACACCGGGGAGCTGTTTTTT. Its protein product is CASSEGTTHTGELFF.

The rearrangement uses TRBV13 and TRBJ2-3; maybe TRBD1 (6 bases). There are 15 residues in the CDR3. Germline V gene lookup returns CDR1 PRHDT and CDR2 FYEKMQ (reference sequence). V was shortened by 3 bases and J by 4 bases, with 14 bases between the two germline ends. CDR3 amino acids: CASSFYRENADTQYF. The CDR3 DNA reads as TGTGCCAGCAGCTTTTACAGGGAGAATGCAGATACGCAGTATTTT.

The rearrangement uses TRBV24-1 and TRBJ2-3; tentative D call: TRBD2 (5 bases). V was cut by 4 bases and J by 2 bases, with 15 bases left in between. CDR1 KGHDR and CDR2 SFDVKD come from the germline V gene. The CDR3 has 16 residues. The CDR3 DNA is TGTGCCACCAGTGACAAACTAGGGATGCCCACAGATACGCAGTATTTT. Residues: CATSDKLGMPTDTQYF.

The CDR3 protein is CASSNRDTYTEAFF. Written as DNA, the CDR3 is TGCGCCAGCAGTAATCGGGACACGTACACTGAAGCTTTCTTT. The chain couples TRBV5-1 to TRBJ1-1, with D possibly TRBD1 on 6 matching bases. Germline values: CDR1 SGHRS, CDR2 YFSETQ. The CDR3 spans 14 residues. V lost 5 bases and J lost 3, with 14 bases in between.

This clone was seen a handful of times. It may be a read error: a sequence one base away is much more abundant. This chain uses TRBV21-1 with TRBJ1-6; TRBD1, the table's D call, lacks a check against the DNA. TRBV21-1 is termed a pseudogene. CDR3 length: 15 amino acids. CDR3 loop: CASCPPGQGGSPLHF. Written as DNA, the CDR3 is TGTGCCAGCTGCCCCCCTGGACAGGGGGGCTCACCCCTCCACTTT.

CDR3 region: CASSSFPPVDTQYF. DNA of the CDR3: TGTGCCAGCAGCTCCTTTCCCCCGGTAGATACGCAGTATTTT. This chain connects TRBV5-4 to TRBJ2-3; D remains ambiguous. V lost 3 bases and J 5 bases, leaving 13 bases between the germline ends. CDR1 is SGHNT and CDR2 is YYREEE in the germline V gene (reference sequence). This CDR3 spans 14 amino acids.

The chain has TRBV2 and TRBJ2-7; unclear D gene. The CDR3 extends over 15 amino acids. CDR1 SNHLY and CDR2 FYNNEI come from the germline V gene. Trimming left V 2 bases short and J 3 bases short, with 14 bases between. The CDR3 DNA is TGTGCCAGCAGTGAATTTGGGCCGGTAGTCTACGAGCAGTACTTC. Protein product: CASSEFGPVVYEQYF.

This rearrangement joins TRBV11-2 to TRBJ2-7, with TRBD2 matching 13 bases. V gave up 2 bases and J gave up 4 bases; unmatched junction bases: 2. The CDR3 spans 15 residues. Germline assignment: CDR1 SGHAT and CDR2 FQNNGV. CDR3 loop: CASSLTTSGRYEQYF. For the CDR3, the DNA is TGTGCCAGCAGCTTAACGACTAGCGGGAGGTACGAGCAGTACTTC.

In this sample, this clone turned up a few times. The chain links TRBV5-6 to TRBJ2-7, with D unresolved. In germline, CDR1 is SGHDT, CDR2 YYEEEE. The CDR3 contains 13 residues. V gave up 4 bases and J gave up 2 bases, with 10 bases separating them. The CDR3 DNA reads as TGTGCCAGCAGCCTCCGGTTTACCTACGAGCAGTACTTC. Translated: CASSLRFTYEQYF.

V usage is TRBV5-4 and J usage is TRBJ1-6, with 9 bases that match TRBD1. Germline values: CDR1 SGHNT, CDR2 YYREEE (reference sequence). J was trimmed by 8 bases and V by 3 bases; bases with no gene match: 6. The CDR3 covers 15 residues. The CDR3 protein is CASSYRDRAYSPLHF. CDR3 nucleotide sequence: TGTGCCAGCAGCTACCGGGACAGGGCTTATTCACCCCTCCACTTT.